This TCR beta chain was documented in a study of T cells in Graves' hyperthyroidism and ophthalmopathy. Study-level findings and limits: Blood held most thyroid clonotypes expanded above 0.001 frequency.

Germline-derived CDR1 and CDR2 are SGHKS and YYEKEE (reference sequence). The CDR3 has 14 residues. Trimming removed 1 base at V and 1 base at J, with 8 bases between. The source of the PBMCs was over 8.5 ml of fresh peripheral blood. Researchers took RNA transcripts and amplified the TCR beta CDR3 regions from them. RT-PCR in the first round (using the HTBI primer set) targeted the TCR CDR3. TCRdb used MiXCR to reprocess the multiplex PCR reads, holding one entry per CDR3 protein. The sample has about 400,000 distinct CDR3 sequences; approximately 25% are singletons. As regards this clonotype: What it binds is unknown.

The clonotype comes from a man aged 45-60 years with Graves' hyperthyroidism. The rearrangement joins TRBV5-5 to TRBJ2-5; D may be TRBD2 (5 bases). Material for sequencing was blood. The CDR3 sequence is CASSLYGSQETQYF. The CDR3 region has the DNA TGTGCCAGCAGCTTGTATGGGAGCCAAGAGACCCAGTACTTC.